This TCR beta chain was identified during a study of blood T cells in healthy people across ages. CDR1 is SGHRS and CDR2 is YFSETQ in the germline V gene. V gave up 0 bases and J gave up 8 bases; unmatched junction bases: 6. The CDR3 has 15 amino acids. The second PCR ran about 7 to 12 cycles with a sample-barcoded 5' primer and J-beta primers. MiXCR, applied by TCRdb to the 5' RACE reads, yields one record per CDR3 protein. The data show more than 500,000 distinct CDR3 sequences, 27% seen once. The TCR sequence derives from a woman in her 70s in good health. The genes are TRBV5-1 and TRBJ1-4; 8 bases fit TRBD1. The source material was blood. The CDR3 protein is CASSLAPGTGEKLFF. The CDR3 nucleotides are TGCGCCAGCAGCTTGGCTCCCGGGACAGGAGAAAAACTGTTTTTT.